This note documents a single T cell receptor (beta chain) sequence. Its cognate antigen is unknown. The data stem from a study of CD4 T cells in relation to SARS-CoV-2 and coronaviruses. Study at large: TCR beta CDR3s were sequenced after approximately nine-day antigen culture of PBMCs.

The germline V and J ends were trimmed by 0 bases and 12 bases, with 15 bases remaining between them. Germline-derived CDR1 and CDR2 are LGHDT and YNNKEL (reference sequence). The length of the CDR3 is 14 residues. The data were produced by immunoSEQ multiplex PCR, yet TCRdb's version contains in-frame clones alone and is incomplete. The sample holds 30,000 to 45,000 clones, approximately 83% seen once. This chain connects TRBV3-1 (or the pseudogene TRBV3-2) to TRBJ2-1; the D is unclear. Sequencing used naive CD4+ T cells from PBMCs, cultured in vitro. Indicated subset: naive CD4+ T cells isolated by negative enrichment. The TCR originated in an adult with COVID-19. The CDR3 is CASSQDRIWSAQFF. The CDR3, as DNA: TGTGCCAGCAGCCAAGATCGAATATGGAGTGCGCAGTTCTTC.